The present TCR delta chain was sequenced within a study of DNA immune sequencing with unique molecular identifiers (dated by TCRdb to about 2020). In terms of the full investigation: Immunomagnetic cell separation was used to enrich gammadelta T cells from buffy coats, and the genomic DNA of the enriched gammadelta T cells was then sequenced. gammadelta T cells were enriched from PBMC of approximately 11 healthy individuals by fluorescence-activated cell sorting. To compare enriched and non-enriched samples, approximately 100 ng of enriched gammadelta T-cell DNA and roughly 0.97 ug of non-enriched PBMC DNA were sequenced. An ultrasensitive DNA-based TRD repertoire sequencing method using PCR-introduced unique molecular identifiers was developed and validated in the study. Validation of the sequencing method was done both on synthetic reference molecules and on blood samples taken from healthy individuals. Donors were healthy individuals, with about 10 donors profiled from sorted peripheral blood gammadelta T cells. Study-wide conclusions, independent of this receptor: TRDV2 paired with TRDJ1 was the most common TRD rearrangement among clonotypes in healthy donors. TRD repertoire diversity differed among healthy donors, and several donors were highly oligoclonal, with the top 5 clonotypes making up more than half of productive molecules. Novel TRD sequences not targeted by the primers cannot be detected with the primer-based approach.

As regards this clone: What antigen it recognizes has not been identified. A read error likely explains this, since a far larger clone differs by one base.

Library method: multiplex PCR. A 32-plex assay with primers for all 8 TRDV and 4 TRDJ genes covering the CDR3 was used to amplify genomic DNA. A 12-nucleotide UMI was added during around 3 barcoding PCR cycles, followed by a second PCR with Illumina adapter primers. Libraries were purified with AMPure XP beads and quality-checked on a Fragment Analyzer with the HS NGS Fragment kit. Sequencing used an Illumina MiniSeq mid-output kit with around 21% PhiX and 150 cycles of paired-end reads. The paper's data handling went like this. MIGEC version 1.2.9 was used to process the reads, grouping the reads by UMI and building error-corrected consensus sequences. Modified VDJtools version 1.2.1 scripts and the tcR R package were used for post-processing. For TCRdb, the public reads were processed anew by CATT, and duplicate DNA sequences were folded into one row. The V and J calls reflect TCRdb's pipeline rather than the authors' work. In all, the sample holds 700 to 950 delta-chain clones, and around 29% of those were seen once. Roughly 85% of the sample is taken by the ten largest.

CDR1 and CDR2, per the germline V gene, are GEAIGNYY and EKD. From the cysteine up to the phenylalanine, the CDR3 has a length of 16 residues. Here the CDR3 DNA is all that survives: 48 bases in frame from base 1. The source of this sequence is a human donor in good health. What was sequenced was gamma-delta T cells from PBMCs. In this chain, TRDV2 is recombined with TRDJ1; 10 central nucleotides agree with TRDD3. The CDR3 here reads CSCDSLLGDYTDKLIF. In nucleotides, the sequence is TGTTCCTGTGACTCCCTACTGGGGGATTACACCGATAAACTCATCTTT.